The entry below describes one T cell receptor (beta chain). Antigen unknown. This entry is derived from a study of T cell responses to AZD1222 COVID-19 vaccine. In the study overall: The study pooled second doses at about 4 or about 12 weeks.

Findings of the study overall: Reportedly, nearly half the spike-specific TCRs target unmutated variant regions. Spike-specific TCRs gained breadth and depth after people received two AZD1222 doses. Donors in the cohort were predominantly white British and more often female, and clonal diversity was possibly underestimated.

Generated by immunoSEQ multiplex PCR, the TCRdb table keeps only in-frame clones and is missing some. This table holds approximately 67,000 clones, approximately 90% found once. CDR3 length: 12 residues. Trimming left V 5 bases short and J 8 bases short, with 11 bases between. Germline values: CDR1 MNHEY, CDR2 SMNVEV (reference sequence). The J gene is TRBJ2-3, the V gene TRBV27, with D possibly TRBD2 on 5 matching bases. This TCR came from an adult in good health. The sample consisted of peripheral blood, taken on day 0 of AZD1222 vaccination. CDR3: CASSPGEFTQYF. The CDR3 DNA is TGTGCCAGCAGTCCCGGGGAGTTTACGCAGTATTTT.